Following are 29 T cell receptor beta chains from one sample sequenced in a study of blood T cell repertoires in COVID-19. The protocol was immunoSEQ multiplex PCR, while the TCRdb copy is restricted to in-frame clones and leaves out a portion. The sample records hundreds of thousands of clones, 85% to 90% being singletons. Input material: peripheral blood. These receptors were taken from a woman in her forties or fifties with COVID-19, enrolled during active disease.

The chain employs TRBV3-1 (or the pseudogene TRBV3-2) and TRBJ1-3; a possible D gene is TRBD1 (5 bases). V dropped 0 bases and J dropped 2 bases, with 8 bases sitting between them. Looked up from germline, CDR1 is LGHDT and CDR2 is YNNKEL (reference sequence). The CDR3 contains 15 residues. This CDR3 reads CASSQDRVAGNTIYF. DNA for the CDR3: TGTGCCAGCAGCCAAGACAGGGTTGCTGGAAACACCATATATTTT.

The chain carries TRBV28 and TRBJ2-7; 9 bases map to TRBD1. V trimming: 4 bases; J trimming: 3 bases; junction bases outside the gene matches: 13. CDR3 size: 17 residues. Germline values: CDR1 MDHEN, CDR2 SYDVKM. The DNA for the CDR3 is TGTGCCAGCAGTTCTTTGTCACCCTCGACAGGGGGCTACGAGCAGTACTTC. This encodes CASSSLSPSTGGYEQYF.

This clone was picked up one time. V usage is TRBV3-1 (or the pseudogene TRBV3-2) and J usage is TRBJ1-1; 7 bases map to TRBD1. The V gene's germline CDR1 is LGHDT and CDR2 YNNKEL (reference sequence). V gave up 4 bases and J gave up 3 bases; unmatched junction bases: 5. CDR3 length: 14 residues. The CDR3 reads CASSPAGTDTEAFF. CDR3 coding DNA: TGTGCCAGCAGCCCGGCCGGGACAGACACTGAAGCTTTCTTT.

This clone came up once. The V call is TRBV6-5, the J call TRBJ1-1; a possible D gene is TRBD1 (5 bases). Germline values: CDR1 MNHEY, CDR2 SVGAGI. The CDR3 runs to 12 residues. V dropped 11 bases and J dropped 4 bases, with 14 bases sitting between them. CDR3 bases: TGTGCCGCCGAAAGGGGATCCACTGAAGCTTTCTTT. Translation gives CAAERGSTEAFF.

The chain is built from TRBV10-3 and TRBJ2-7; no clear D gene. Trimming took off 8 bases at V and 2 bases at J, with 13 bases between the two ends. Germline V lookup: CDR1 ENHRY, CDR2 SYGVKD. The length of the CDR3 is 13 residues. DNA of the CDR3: TGTGCCATCGGCGTTTCGGAGCCCTACGAGCAGTACTTC. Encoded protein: CAIGVSEPYEQYF.

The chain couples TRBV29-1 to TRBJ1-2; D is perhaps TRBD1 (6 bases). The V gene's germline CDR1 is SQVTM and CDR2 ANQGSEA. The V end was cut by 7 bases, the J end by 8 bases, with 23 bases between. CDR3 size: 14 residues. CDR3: CSAQRGGAGGGYTF. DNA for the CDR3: TGCAGCGCTCAGAGGGGGGGCGCTGGAGGCGGCTACACCTTC.

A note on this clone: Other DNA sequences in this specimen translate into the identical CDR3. This CDR3 reads CASSPNRGSNQPQHF. CDR3 in DNA: TGTGCCAGCTCACCAAATAGGGGCAGCAATCAGCCCCAGCATTTT. The chain has TRBV18 and TRBJ1-5; D is possibly TRBD1 (5 bases). Per the germline V gene, CDR1 is KGHSH and CDR2 is LQKENI. The V and J ends lost 2 bases and 1 base respectively, with 9 bases between them. The CDR3 is 15 amino acids.

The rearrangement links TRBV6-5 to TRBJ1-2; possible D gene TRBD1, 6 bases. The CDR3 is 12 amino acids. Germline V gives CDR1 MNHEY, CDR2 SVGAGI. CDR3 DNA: TGTGCTACGAGTCGGGGGGCTGACGGCTACACCTTC. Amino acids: CATSRGADGYTF.

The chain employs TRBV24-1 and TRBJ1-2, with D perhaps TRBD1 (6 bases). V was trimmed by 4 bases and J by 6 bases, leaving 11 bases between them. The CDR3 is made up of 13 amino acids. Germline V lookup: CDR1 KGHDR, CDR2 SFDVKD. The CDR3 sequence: CATSDHYRDGYTF. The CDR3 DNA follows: TGTGCCACCAGTGACCACTACAGGGATGGCTACACCTTC.

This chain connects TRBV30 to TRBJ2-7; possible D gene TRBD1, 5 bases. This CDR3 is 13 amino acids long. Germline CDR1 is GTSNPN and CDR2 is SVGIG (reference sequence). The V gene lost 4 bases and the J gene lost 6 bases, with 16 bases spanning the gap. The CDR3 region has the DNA TGTGCCTGGACCTACAGTGGGGCTGGCGAGCAGTACTTC. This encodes CAWTYSGAGEQYF.

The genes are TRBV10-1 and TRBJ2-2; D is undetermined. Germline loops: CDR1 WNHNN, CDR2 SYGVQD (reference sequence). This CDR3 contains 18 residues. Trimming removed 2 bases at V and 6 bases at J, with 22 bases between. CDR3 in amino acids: CASSEIRVPSGVAGELFF. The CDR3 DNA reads TGCGCCAGCAGTGAGATACGGGTCCCCTCCGGAGTGGCCGGGGAGCTGTTTTTT.

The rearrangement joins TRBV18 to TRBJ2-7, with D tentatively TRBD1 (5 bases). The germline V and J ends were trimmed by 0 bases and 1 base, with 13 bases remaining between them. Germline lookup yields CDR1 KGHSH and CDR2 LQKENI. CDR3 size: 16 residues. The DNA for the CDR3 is TGTGCCAGCTCACCACCGTTGGCAGGGTTTTCCTACGAGCAGTACTTC. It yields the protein CASSPPLAGFSYEQYF. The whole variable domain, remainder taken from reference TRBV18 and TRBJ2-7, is NAGVMQNPRHLVRRRGQEARLRCSPMKGHSHVYWYRQLPEEGLKFMVYLQKENIIDESGMPKERFSAEFPKEGPSILRIQQVVRGDSAAYFCASSPPLAGFSYEQYFGPGTRLTVT.

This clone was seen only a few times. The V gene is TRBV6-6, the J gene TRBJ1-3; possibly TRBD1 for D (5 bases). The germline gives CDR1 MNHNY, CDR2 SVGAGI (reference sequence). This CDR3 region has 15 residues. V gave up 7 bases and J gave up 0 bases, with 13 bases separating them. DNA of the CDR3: TGTGCCAGCAATCTACAGGAGCGCTCTGGAAACACCATATATTTT. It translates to CASNLQERSGNTIYF.

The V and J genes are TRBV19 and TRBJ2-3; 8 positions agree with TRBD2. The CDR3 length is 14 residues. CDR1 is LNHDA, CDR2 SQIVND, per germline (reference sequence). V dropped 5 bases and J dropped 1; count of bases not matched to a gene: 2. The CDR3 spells CASSFSGGTDTQYF. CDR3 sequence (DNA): TGTGCCAGTAGTTTTAGCGGGGGCACAGATACGCAGTATTTT.

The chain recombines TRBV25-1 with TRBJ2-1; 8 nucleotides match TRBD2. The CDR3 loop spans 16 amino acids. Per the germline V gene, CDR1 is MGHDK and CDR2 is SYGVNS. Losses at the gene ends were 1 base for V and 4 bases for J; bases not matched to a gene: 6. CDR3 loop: CASSELGTRGYNEQFF. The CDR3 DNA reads TGTGCCAGCAGTGAATTGGGGACTAGGGGATACAATGAGCAGTTCTTC.

The CDR3 sequence is CSASQDNSGNTIYF. Here the CDR3 DNA reads TGCAGTGCTAGTCAGGACAACTCTGGAAACACCATATATTTT. V usage is TRBV20-1 and J usage is TRBJ1-3; D perhaps matches TRBD1 (5 bases). V lost 3 bases to trimming and J lost 0 bases, with 9 bases between them. This CDR3 comprises 14 residues. CDR1 DFQATT and CDR2 SNEGSKA come from the germline V gene (reference sequence).

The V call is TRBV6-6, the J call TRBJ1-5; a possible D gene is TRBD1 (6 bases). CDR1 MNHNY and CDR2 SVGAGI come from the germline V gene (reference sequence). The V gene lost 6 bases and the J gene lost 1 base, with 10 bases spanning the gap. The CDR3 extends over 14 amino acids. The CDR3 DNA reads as TGTGCCAGCAGGATAGGGGGAAGCAATCAGCCCCAGCATTTT. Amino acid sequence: CASRIGGSNQPQHF.

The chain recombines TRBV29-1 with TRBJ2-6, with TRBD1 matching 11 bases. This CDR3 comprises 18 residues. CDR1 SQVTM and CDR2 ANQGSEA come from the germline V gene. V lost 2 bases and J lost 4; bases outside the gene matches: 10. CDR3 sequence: CSVETGQGALSGANVLTF. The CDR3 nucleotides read TGCAGCGTTGAAACCGGACAGGGGGCGCTTTCGGGGGCCAACGTCCTGACTTTC.

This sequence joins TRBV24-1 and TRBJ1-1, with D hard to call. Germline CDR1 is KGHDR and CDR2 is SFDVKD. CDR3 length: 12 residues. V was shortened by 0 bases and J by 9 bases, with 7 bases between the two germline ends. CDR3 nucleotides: TGTGCCACCAGTGATTTGAGAGGGAAAGCTTTCTTT. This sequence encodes CATSDLRGKAFF.

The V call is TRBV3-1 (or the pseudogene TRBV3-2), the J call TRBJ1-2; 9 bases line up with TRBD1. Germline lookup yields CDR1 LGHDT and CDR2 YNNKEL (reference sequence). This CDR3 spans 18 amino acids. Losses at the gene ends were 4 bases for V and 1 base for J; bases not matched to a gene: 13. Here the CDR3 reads CASSPFLAGTGFNYGYTF. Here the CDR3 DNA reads TGTGCCAGCAGCCCGTTTCTTGCCGGGACAGGGTTTAACTATGGCTACACCTTC.

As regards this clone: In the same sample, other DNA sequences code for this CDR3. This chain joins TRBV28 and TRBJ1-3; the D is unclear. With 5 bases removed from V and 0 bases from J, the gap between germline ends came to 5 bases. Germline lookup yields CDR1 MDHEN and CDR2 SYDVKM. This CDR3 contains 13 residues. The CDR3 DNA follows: TGTGCCAGCAGTCTTAGCTCTGGAAACACCATATATTTT. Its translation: CASSLSSGNTIYF.

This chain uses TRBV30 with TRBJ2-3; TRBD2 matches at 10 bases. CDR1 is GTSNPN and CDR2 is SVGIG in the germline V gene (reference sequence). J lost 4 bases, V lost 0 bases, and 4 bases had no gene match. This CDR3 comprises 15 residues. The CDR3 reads CAWSVSGGASDTQYF. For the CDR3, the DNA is TGTGCCTGGAGTGTCAGCGGGGGGGCCTCAGATACGCAGTATTTT.

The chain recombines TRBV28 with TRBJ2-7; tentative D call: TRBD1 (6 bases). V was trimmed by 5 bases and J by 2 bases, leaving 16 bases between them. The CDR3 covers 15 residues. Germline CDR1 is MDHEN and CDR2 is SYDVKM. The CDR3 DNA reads TGTGCCAGCAGTCCTGCGGACAGTTCGACCTACGAGCAGTACTTC. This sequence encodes CASSPADSSTYEQYF.

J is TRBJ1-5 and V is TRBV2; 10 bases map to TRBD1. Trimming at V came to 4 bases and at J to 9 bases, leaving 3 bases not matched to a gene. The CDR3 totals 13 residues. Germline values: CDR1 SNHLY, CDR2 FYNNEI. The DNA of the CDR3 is TGTGCCAGCAGTGGGGACAGGGGTAGGCCCCAGCATTTT. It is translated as CASSGDRGRPQHF.

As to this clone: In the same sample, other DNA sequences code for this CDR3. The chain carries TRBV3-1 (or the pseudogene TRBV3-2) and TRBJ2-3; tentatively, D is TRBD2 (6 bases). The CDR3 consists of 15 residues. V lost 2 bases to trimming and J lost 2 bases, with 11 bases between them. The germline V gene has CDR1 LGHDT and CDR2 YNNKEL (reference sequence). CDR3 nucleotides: TGTGCCAGCAGCCAACGCGGGGTCTCCACAGATACGCAGTATTTT. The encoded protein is CASSQRGVSTDTQYF.

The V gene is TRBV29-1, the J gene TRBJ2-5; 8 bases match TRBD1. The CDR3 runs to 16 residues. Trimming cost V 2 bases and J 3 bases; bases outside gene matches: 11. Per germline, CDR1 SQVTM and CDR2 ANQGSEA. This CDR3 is CSVETQQGGLKETQYF. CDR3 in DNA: TGCAGCGTTGAAACTCAACAGGGGGGACTTAAAGAGACCCAGTACTTC.

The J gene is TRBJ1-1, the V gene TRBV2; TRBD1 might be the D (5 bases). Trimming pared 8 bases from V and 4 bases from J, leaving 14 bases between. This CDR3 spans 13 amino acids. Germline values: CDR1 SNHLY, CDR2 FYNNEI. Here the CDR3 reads CASRQSWGTEAFF. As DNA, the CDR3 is TGTGCCAGCCGACAGAGCTGGGGCACTGAAGCTTTCTTT.

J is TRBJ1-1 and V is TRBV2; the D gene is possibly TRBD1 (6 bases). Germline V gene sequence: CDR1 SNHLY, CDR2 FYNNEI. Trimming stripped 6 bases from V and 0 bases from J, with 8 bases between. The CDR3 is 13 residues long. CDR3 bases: TGTGCCAGCAGCGGACAGATGAACACTGAAGCTTTCTTT. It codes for CASSGQMNTEAFF.

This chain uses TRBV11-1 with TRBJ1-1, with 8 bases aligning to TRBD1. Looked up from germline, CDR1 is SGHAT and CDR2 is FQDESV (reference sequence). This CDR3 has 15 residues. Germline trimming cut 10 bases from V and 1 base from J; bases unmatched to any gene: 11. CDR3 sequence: CATTYRGRKNTEAFF. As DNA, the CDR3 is TGTGCCACGACGTACAGGGGGAGGAAGAACACTGAAGCTTTCTTT. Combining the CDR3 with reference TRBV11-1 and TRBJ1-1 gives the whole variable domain EAEVAQSPRYKITEKSQAVAFWCDPISGHATLYWYRQILGQGPELLVQFQDESVVDDSQLPKDRFSAERLKGVDSTLKIQPAELGDSAMYLCATTYRGRKNTEAFFGQGTRLTVV.